The rows below give T cell receptor beta chains drawn from one sample of a study of shared clonotypes between healthy human individuals. TCRdb's table, derived via immunoSEQ multiplex PCR, lists solely in-frame clones and lacks some. The repertoire has some 500,000 clones, about 96% of them found once; the top ten carry approximately 0.067%. Sequences were obtained from naive CD4+ T cells sorted from blood. The receptor source for this set is a woman in her 30s in good health. The CDR3 runs from the conserved cysteine through the conserved F or W. Fields, in order: D gene, V gene, J gene, clone size, CDR3 protein, CDR3 DNA. The D gene is left open where the match is weak. Size tells how often a clone was seen (once, few, many) or the class of an expanded clone, and some rows leave it out.

D: -; V: TRBV6-5; J: TRBJ1-1; size: -; CDR3: CASSGAQGWGEAFF; DNA: TGTGCCAGCAGTGGGGCCCAGGGGTGGGGTGAAGCTTTCTTT
D: TRBD1; V: TRBV5-1; J: TRBJ2-7; size: -; CDR3: CASSPGQHFYEQYF; DNA: TGCGCCAGCAGCCCGGGACAGCATTTCTACGAGCAGTACTTC
D: -; V: TRBV7-3; J: TRBJ1-1; size: -; CDR3: CASSLNPGNTEAFF; DNA: TGTGCCAGCAGCTTAAATCCAGGAAACACTGAAGCTTTCTTT
D: -; V: TRBV5-8; J: TRBJ1-1; size: -; CDR3: CASSPAARTEAFF; DNA: TGTGCCAGCAGCCCAGCGGCCCGCACTGAAGCTTTCTTT
D: TRBD1; V: TRBV5-4; J: TRBJ2-2; size: -; CDR3: CASSSATGGTGELFF; DNA: TGTGCCAGCAGCTCGGCAACAGGGGGCACCGGGGAGCTGTTTTTT
D: -; V: TRBV20-1; J: TRBJ2-1; size: -; CDR3: CSASWGNEQFF; DNA: TGCAGTGCAAGTTGGGGGAACGAGCAGTTCTTC
D: TRBD2; V: TRBV5-4; J: TRBJ2-3; size: -; CDR3: CASSGGLAGADTQYF; DNA: TGTGCCAGCAGCGGGGGACTAGCGGGCGCAGATACGCAGTATTTT
D: TRBD2; V: TRBV28; J: TRBJ2-3; size: -; CDR3: CASVRGTSGSRTQYF; DNA: TGTGCCAGCGTTCGGGGGACTAGCGGGAGCCGTACGCAGTATTTT
D: TRBD2; V: TRBV28; J: TRBJ2-1; size: -; CDR3: CASSFASGRAFGRNEQFF; DNA: TGTGCCAGCAGTTTTGCTAGCGGGAGGGCCTTTGGAAGAAATGAGCAGTTCTTC
D: TRBD1; V: TRBV19; J: TRBJ2-7; size: once; CDR3: CASSKGQGRYEQYF; DNA: TGTGCCAGTAGTAAGGGACAGGGGCGATACGAGCAGTACTTC
D: -; V: TRBV19; J: TRBJ2-5; size: -; CDR3: CASSTVRGETQYF; DNA: TGTGCCAGTAGTACGGTGAGGGGAGAGACCCAGTACTTC
D: -; V: TRBV10-1; J: TRBJ1-1; size: -; CDR3: CASRPTLNTEAFF; DNA: TGCGCCAGCAGACCTACTTTGAACACTGAAGCTTTCTTT
D: -; V: TRBV18; J: TRBJ1-1; size: -; CDR3: CASSPSGADMNTEAFF; DNA: TGTGCCAGCTCACCCTCGGGGGCAGATATGAACACTGAAGCTTTCTTT
D: TRBD2; V: TRBV11-3; J: TRBJ2-2; size: -; CDR3: CASSRTRHTGELFF; DNA: TGTGCCAGCAGCCGGACTAGACACACCGGGGAGCTGTTTTTT
D: -; V: TRBV19; J: TRBJ2-1; size: -; CDR3: CASSKGWNEQFF; DNA: TGTGCCAGTAGCAAAGGGTGGAATGAGCAGTTCTTC
D: TRBD1; V: TRBV5-1; J: TRBJ2-1; size: -; CDR3: CASSLDRFPGTGDIDRSYNEQFF; DNA: TGCGCCAGCAGCTTGGATCGGTTTCCCGGGACAGGGGATATTGATAGGTCCTACAATGAGCAGTTCTTC
D: -; V: TRBV5-1; J: TRBJ1-6; size: -; CDR3: CASSTRTATNSPLHF; DNA: TGCGCCAGCAGCACCAGGACGGCGACTAATTCACCCCTCCACTTT
D: -; V: TRBV6-4; J: TRBJ2-3; size: -; CDR3: CASSRDFLTVDTQYF; DNA: TGTGCCAGCAGTCGGGACTTCTTAACGGTGGATACGCAGTATTTT
D: -; V: TRBV5-1; J: TRBJ1-2; size: -; CDR3: CASSDTGNNYGYTF; DNA: TGCGCCAGCAGCGATACCGGGAACAACTATGGCTACACCTTC
D: -; V: TRBV5-1; J: TRBJ2-3; size: -; CDR3: CASSPEGQSTDTQYF; DNA: TGCGCCAGCAGCCCCGAGGGGCAGTCCACAGATACGCAGTATTTT